A single sample gave rise to the 10 T cell receptor beta chains below, sequenced in a study of shared clonotypes between healthy human individuals. This table comes from immunoSEQ multiplex PCR, and its TCRdb copy is limited to in-frame clones, with some not included. This sample has roughly 500,000 clones, with 70% to 80% found just once. Material: PBMCs. These receptors were obtained from a woman aged 40 to 49 in good health. Some clones in this sample may be carry-over from other donors' samples.

The chain links TRBV10-3 to TRBJ1-1, with TRBD1 identical over 8 bases. The V and J ends lost 6 bases and 3 bases, in that order; junction bases with no gene match: 3. This CDR3 is built from 13 residues. Looked up from germline, CDR1 is ENHRY and CDR2 is SYGVKD. As DNA, the CDR3 is TGTGCCATCAGCGGGACAGGCTACACTGAAGCTTTCTTT. Its translation: CAISGTGYTEAFF.

CDR3 sequence: CASRAPGQGAFAQYF. In DNA form, the CDR3 reads TGTGCCAGCAGGGCCCCGGGACAGGGGGCTTTTGCGCAGTATTTT. The chain uses TRBV28 and TRBJ2-3, with 12 bases matching TRBD1. J gave up 10 bases and V 6 bases, and 11 bases lay outside the gene matches. The CDR3 is made up of 15 amino acids. Germline assignment: CDR1 MDHEN and CDR2 SYDVKM.

V gene TRBV19 combines with J gene TRBJ1-5, with 10 bases identical to TRBD1. V shed 0 bases and J 7 bases; nucleotides not matched to a gene: 12. The CDR3 length is 18 residues. CDR1 is LNHDA and CDR2 is SQIVND in the germline V gene (reference sequence). CDR3 loop: CASSIDRQGARIGQPQHF. For the CDR3, the DNA is TGTGCCAGTAGTATAGATCGACAGGGGGCGCGGATCGGACAGCCCCAGCATTTT.

V and J are TRBV7-2 and TRBJ2-7, with D uncertain. V lost 5 bases and J lost 2, with 16 bases in between. The CDR3 is 15 residues long. Germline assignment: CDR1 SGHTA and CDR2 FQGNSA. The CDR3 DNA reads TGTGCCAGCAGCAAAACCCGGCTCCAGGCCTACGAGCAGTACTTC. This sequence encodes CASSKTRLQAYEQYF.

This clone has only one observation. This likely came from a read error, as a far larger clone is one base away. The J gene is TRBJ1-5, the V gene TRBV14; the D is unclear. Trimming stripped 4 bases from V and 0 bases from J, with 10 bases between. The germline gives CDR1 SGHDN, CDR2 FVKESK. The CDR3 has 15 residues. The CDR3 DNA sequence: TGTGCCAGCAGCCTTGGCATGGATAGCAATCAGCCCCAGCATTTT. Amino acids: CASSLGMDSNQPQHF.

The chain couples TRBV7-2 to TRBJ1-4; D is perhaps TRBD1 (6 bases). CDR1 SGHTA and CDR2 FQGNSA come from the germline V gene. The ends were cut back, 4 bases at V and 5 bases at J, with 8 bases in the middle. The CDR3 contains 13 residues. The CDR3 sequence is CASSWGQNEKLFF. The CDR3 DNA sequence: TGTGCCAGCAGCTGGGGGCAGAATGAAAAACTGTTTTTT.

This sequence joins TRBV7-9 and TRBJ1-1; no firm D call. Trimming removed 8 bases from V and 0 bases from J, with 10 bases in between. Germline V gives CDR1 SEHNR, CDR2 FQNEAQ (reference sequence). The CDR3 runs to 13 residues. The CDR3 DNA reads TGTGCCAGCGGACGGAGCATGAACACTGAAGCTTTCTTT. Protein sequence: CASGRSMNTEAFF. Complete variable domain (other parts from reference TRBV7-9 and TRBJ1-1): DTGVSQNPRHKITKRGQNVTFRCDPISEHNRLYWYRQTLGQGPEFLTYFQNEAQLEKSRLLSDRFSAERPKGSFSTLEIQRTEQGDSAMYLCASGRSMNTEAFFGQGTRLTVV.

The chain carries TRBV30 and TRBJ2-3; D is uncertain. Germline CDR1 GTSNPN, CDR2 SVGIG (reference sequence). Trimming stripped 2 bases from V and 2 bases from J, with 8 bases between. This CDR3 has 13 residues. The CDR3 DNA reads as TGTGCCTGGAGTAGTACAGCCACAGATACGCAGTATTTT. It specifies CAWSSTATDTQYF.

The chain is built from TRBV7-9 and TRBJ1-3; D is undetermined. Deletions cut 3 bases from V and 0 bases from J, with 12 bases between. Germline V gene sequence: CDR1 SEHNR, CDR2 FQNEAQ (reference sequence). The CDR3 is 16 residues long. The CDR3 reads CASSLGPIGSGNTIYF. For the CDR3, the DNA is TGTGCCAGCAGCTTGGGCCCCATCGGCTCTGGAAACACCATATATTTT.

This chain uses TRBV5-5 with TRBJ1-3; D perhaps matches TRBD1 (5 bases). Per germline, CDR1 SGHKS and CDR2 YYEKEE (reference sequence). The CDR3 has 15 residues. Trimming stripped 0 bases from V and 2 bases from J, with 9 bases between. CDR3 coding DNA: TGTGCCAGCAGCTTGGGGACGGGGGCTGGAAACACCATATATTTT. Translating gives CASSLGTGAGNTIYF.